This record covers a single TCR delta chain. The protein given by TCRdb reflects a much larger clone and differs at residue 6 from this DNA's translation, likely from a read error; the protein shown is the DNA's translation. With CATT, TCRdb re-called clones from the reads. Of 3,000 to 3,500 delta-chain clones in the sample, 3% to 5% are singletons; the top ten hold 15% to 20%. The sample is drawn from a study of gamma-delta chains in newborns, infants, children. Study background: Microbial exposure reportedly drives polyclonal innate γδ T cell expansion after birth.

This CDR3 has 18 residues. J was trimmed by 2 bases and V by 1 base; bases with no gene match: 6. Germline V gene lookup returns CDR1 GEAIGNYY and CDR2 EKD. This receptor was identified in a child who was a newborn, infant or young child, either healthy, febrile or measles-vaccinated (not recorded which). Source material: blood. V and J are TRDV2 and TRDJ3; 8 bases match TRDD3. CDR3 sequence reads: CACDTTGDKTWDTRQMFF. CDR3 in DNA: TGTGCCTGTGACACTACGGGGGATAAAACCTGGGACACCCGACAGATGTTTTTC.